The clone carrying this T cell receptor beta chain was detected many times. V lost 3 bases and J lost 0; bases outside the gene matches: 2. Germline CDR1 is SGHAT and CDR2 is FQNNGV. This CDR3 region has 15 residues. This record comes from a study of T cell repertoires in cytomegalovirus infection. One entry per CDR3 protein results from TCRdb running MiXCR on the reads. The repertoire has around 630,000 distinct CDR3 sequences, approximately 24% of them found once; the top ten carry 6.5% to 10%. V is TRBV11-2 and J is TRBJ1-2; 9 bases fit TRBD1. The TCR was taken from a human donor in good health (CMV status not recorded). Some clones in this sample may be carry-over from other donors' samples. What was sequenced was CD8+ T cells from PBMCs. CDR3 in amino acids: CASSLTGGANYGYTF. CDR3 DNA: TGTGCCAGCAGCTTGACAGGGGGAGCTAACTATGGCTACACCTTC.